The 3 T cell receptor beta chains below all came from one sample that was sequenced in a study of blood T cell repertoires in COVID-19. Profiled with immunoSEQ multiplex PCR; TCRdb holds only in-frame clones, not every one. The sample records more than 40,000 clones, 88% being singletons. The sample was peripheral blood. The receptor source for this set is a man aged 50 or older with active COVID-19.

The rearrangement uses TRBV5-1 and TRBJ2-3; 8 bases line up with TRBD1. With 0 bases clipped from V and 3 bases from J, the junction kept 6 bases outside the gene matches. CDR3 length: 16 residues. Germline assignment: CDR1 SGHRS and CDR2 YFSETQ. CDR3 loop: CASSLEGRGRTDTQYF. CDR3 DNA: TGCGCCAGCAGCTTGGAGGGCAGGGGGCGAACAGATACGCAGTATTTT.

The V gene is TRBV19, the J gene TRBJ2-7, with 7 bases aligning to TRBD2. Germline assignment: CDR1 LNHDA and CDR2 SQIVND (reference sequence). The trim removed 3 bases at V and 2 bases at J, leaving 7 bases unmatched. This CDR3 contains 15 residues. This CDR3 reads CASSMRGRGTYEQYF. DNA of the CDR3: TGTGCCAGTAGTATGCGGGGGAGGGGTACCTACGAGCAGTACTTC. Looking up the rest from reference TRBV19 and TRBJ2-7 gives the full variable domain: DGGITQSPKYLFRKEGQNVTLSCEQNLNHDAMYWYRQDPGQGLRLIYYSQIVNDFQKGDIAEGYSVSREKKESFPLTVTSAQKNPTAFYLCASSMRGRGTYEQYFGPGTRLTVT.

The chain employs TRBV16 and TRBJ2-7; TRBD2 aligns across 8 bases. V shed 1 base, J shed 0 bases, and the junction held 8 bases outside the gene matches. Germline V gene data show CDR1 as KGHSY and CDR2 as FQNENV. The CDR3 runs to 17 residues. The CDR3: CASSQLPDSGGSYEQYF. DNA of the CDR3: TGTGCCAGCAGCCAATTGCCCGACAGCGGGGGCTCCTACGAGCAGTACTTC.